This T cell receptor (beta chain) derives from a study of cytomegalovirus exposure and HLA in healthy donors. Findings and limits, study-wide: Later, an analysis found that common viral pathogens appeared to be linked with several of the most significant clusters. Versus the approximately 670-donor mean, an Asian-associated ancestry cluster reportedly showed fewer N-insertions in a later analysis.

Of note for this clone: Its specificity is not known.

The primer mix had 60 Vbeta and 13 Jbeta primers. TCRdb's table, derived via immunoSEQ multiplex PCR, lists solely in-frame clones and lacks some. This sample has approximately 250,000 clones, with 78% found just once. CDR1 is SEHNR and CDR2 is FQNEAQ in the germline V gene (reference sequence). Trimming at V came to 5 bases and at J to 5 bases, leaving 0 bases not matched to a gene. CDR3 size: 12 residues. The J gene is TRBJ2-5, the V gene TRBV7-9; TRBD1 matches 9 bases. Sequenced sample: PBMCs. The receptor was isolated from a boy aged 5 to 17 in good health and CMV-seronegative. The CDR3 DNA reads TGTGCCAGCAGCGGGACAGGGGAGACCCAGTACTTC. This sequence encodes CASSGTGETQYF.